This T cell receptor (beta chain) was recovered during a study of long-term antiretroviral therapy in people with HIV. Findings and limits, study-wide: Repertoires looked antigen-experienced, with only a slight naive shift after ART.

Details on this clone: The antigen remains undetermined.

Version v3.0 of the immunoSEQ assay was performed at survey level. Researchers set sequencing to target roughly 40,000-50,000 T-cell genomes per sample. TCRdb's table, derived via immunoSEQ multiplex PCR, lists solely in-frame clones and lacks some. Of tens of thousands of clones in the sample, 80% to 90% were seen once. Every single participant having HIV got treatment inside the United States. The CDR3 length is 15 residues. Germline CDR1 reads SGHRS; CDR2 reads YFSETQ. V was pared by 4 bases and J by 3 bases, with 5 bases of the junction left unmatched. The specimen was unsorted PBMCs, collected 0.1 years before starting antiretroviral therapy. This chain joins TRBV5-1 and TRBJ2-5, with 11 bases that match TRBD1. This receptor was obtained from a man between 18 and 29 years old with HIV. The CDR3 DNA reads as TGCGCCAGCAGCCGGACAGGGGGCGGGGAAGAGACCCAGTACTTC. It yields the protein CASSRTGGGEETQYF.